A single sample is the source of the 17 T cell receptor beta chains below, sequenced in a study of graft-versus-host responses after intestinal transplantation. No antigen is known for these receptors. Only in-frame clones appear in the TCRdb table, and some are missing; sequencing was by immunoSEQ multiplex PCR. The sample lists tens of thousands of clones; approximately 88% were seen once. Material: unstimulated CD4+ T cells sorted from spleen or lymph node cells, obtained before intestinal transplant. The origin of the receptors is a human donor who received an intestinal transplant.

The chain uses TRBV5-1 and TRBJ1-1, with unresolved D. The germline CDR1 and CDR2 sequences are SGHRS and YFSETQ. V dropped 4 bases and J dropped 0 bases, with 10 bases sitting between them. The CDR3 consists of 14 residues. The CDR3 nucleotides are TGCGCCAGCAGCGCAAGGACTCTGAACACTGAAGCTTTCTTT. Protein product: CASSARTLNTEAFF.

This chain links TRBV4-1 with TRBJ2-1, with D possibly TRBD2 on 6 matching bases. The CDR3 consists of 13 residues. Germline CDR1 MGHRA, CDR2 YSYEKL. Trimming stripped 1 base from V and 11 bases from J, with 12 bases between. CDR3 protein: CASSQAQGLKQFF. Written as DNA, the CDR3 is TGCGCCAGCAGCCAAGCCCAGGGACTTAAGCAGTTCTTC.

The rearrangement joins TRBV7-8 to TRBJ2-1; D call uncertain. Trimming shortened V by 1 base and J by 1 base, and 8 bases separated the two germline ends. Germline V gives CDR1 SGHVS, CDR2 FQNEAQ. The CDR3 totals 15 residues. This CDR3 is CASSLDKRSYNEQFF. CDR3 sequence (DNA): TGTGCCAGCAGCTTAGACAAGCGTTCCTACAATGAGCAGTTCTTC.

V gene TRBV6-1 combines with J gene TRBJ2-7; TRBD1 aligns across 10 bases. The germline V gene encodes CDR1 MNHNS and CDR2 SASEGT. V dropped 4 bases and J dropped 4; count of bases not matched to a gene: 4. The CDR3 consists of 14 residues. CDR3 amino acids: CASSAPGQGYEQYF. Written as DNA, the CDR3 is TGTGCCAGCAGTGCCCCGGGACAGGGGTACGAGCAGTACTTC.

J is TRBJ1-1 and V is TRBV6-6; 9 bases fit TRBD1. The CDR3 length is 15 residues. V lost 3 bases to trimming and J lost 6 bases; unmatched junction nucleotides: 8. The germline CDR1 and CDR2 sequences are MNHNY and SVGAGI (reference sequence). The CDR3 reads CASSYRTGAMAEAFF. DNA of the CDR3: TGTGCCAGCAGTTATCGGACAGGGGCGATGGCTGAAGCTTTCTTT.

This chain connects TRBV7-9 to TRBJ1-6, with no clear D. Germline CDR1 reads SEHNR; CDR2 reads FQNEAQ (reference sequence). The V gene lost 1 base and the J gene lost 7 bases, with 5 bases spanning the gap. The CDR3 has 13 amino acids. CDR3 nucleotide sequence: TGTGCCAGCAGCTTAGACCAGAATTCACCCCTCCACTTT. This encodes CASSLDQNSPLHF. The full variable domain, its missing parts supplied by reference TRBV7-9 and TRBJ1-6, is DTGVSQNPRHKITKRGQNVTFRCDPISEHNRLYWYRQTLGQGPEFLTYFQNEAQLEKSRLLSDRFSAERPKGSFSTLEIQRTEQGDSAMYLCASSLDQNSPLHFGNGTRLTVT.

V usage is TRBV27 and J usage is TRBJ1-1; 7 bases fit TRBD1. The length of the CDR3 is 15 residues. Germline V gene lookup returns CDR1 MNHEY and CDR2 SMNVEV (reference sequence). J gave up 5 bases and V 6 bases, and 12 bases lay outside the gene matches. The CDR3 loop reads CASRSDRAPETEAFF. In DNA, the CDR3 is TGTGCCAGCAGGAGCGACAGGGCCCCGGAGACTGAAGCTTTCTTT.

This sequence joins TRBV6-1 and TRBJ2-7; D may be TRBD1 (6 bases). Trimming pared 7 bases from V and 2 bases from J, leaving 12 bases between. From germline, CDR1 is MNHNS and CDR2 SASEGT. There are 13 residues in the CDR3. This chain's CDR3 is CASTLRQAYEQYF. CDR3 sequence (DNA): TGTGCCAGCACCTTAAGACAGGCCTACGAGCAGTACTTC.

In regard to this clone: A junction boundary mismatches the germline segment, possibly from a read error. This chain connects TRBV7-9 to TRBJ1-1, with D possibly matching TRBD1 (6 bases). The germline CDR1 and CDR2 sequences are SEHNR and FQNEAQ (reference sequence). The CDR3 has 13 residues. The chain's CDR3 is CASNRIRDTEAFF. CDR3 DNA sequence: TGTGCCAGCAACCGAATCCGGGACACCGAAGCTTTCTTT.

This chain links TRBV7-8 with TRBJ2-7; D perhaps matches TRBD2 (5 bases). Germline V lookup: CDR1 SGHVS, CDR2 FQNEAQ. Trimming took 1 base from V and 2 from J, leaving 18 bases between them. CDR3 length equals 17 residues. The CDR3, as DNA: TGTGCCAGCAGCTTAGGGGCGGGTCAGGTTGTTCCCTACGAGCAGTACTTC. It codes for CASSLGAGQVVPYEQYF.

V gene TRBV5-1 combines with J gene TRBJ2-3; D might be TRBD2 (6 bases). Trimming took off 0 bases at V and 2 bases at J, with 10 bases between the two ends. The CDR3 runs 15 residues. Germline CDR1 SGHRS, CDR2 YFSETQ. The CDR3 region is CASSLGRGFTDTQYF. CDR3 nucleotide sequence: TGCGCCAGCAGCTTGGGGCGGGGTTTCACAGATACGCAGTATTTT.

The J gene is TRBJ2-7, the V gene TRBV19; the match to TRBD1 covers 11 bases. This CDR3 comprises 16 residues. The germline CDR1 and CDR2 sequences are LNHDA and SQIVND (reference sequence). Trimming took 3 bases from V and 2 from J; bases not matched to a gene: 6. The CDR3: CASSIGPGQGAYEQYF. The CDR3 DNA reads as TGTGCCAGTAGTATCGGACCGGGACAGGGGGCCTACGAGCAGTACTTC.

This rearrangement joins TRBV25-1 to TRBJ1-1; D gene unclear. Germline values: CDR1 MGHDK, CDR2 SYGVNS. There are 15 residues in the CDR3. Trimming took 0 bases from V and 1 from J, leaving 9 bases between them. Here the CDR3 DNA reads TGTGCCAGCAGTGAATATTCGGCAGGGAACACTGAAGCTTTCTTT. Translating gives CASSEYSAGNTEAFF.

V and J are TRBV15 and TRBJ2-7; 11 bases align to TRBD2. Germline V gene data show CDR1 as LNHNV and CDR2 as YYDKDF (reference sequence). J gave up 2 bases and V 4 bases, and 4 bases lay outside the gene matches. The CDR3 runs to 15 residues. The CDR3 sequence: CATSKGLAETYEQYF. The CDR3 DNA follows: TGTGCCACCAGCAAGGGACTAGCGGAAACCTACGAGCAGTACTTC. The whole variable domain, filled in from reference TRBV15 and TRBJ2-7, reads DAMVIQNPRYQVTQFGKPVTLSCSQTLNHNVMYWYQQKSSQAPKLLFHYYDKDFNNEADTPDNFQSRRPNTSFCFLDIRSPGLGDTAMYLCATSKGLAETYEQYFGPGTRLTVT.

The chain couples TRBV2 to TRBJ2-5; TRBD1 agrees at 11 bases. Trimming at V came to 5 bases and at J to 5 bases, leaving 1 base not matched to a gene. The CDR3 has 13 amino acids. Germline CDR1 is SNHLY and CDR2 is FYNNEI. CDR3 residues: CASSWTGGETQYF. The CDR3 nucleotides read TGTGCCAGCAGTTGGACAGGGGGCGAGACCCAGTACTTC.

This clone was found a few times. This chain joins TRBV4-1 and TRBJ1-5; the D gene is possibly TRBD1 (5 bases). With 5 bases removed from V and 3 bases from J, the gap between germline ends came to 14 bases. Germline V CDR1 and CDR2: MGHRA, YSYEKL. CDR3 length: 15 amino acids. The DNA for the CDR3 is TGCGCCAGCAGCTTAATTACGGACACCAATCAGCCCCAGCATTTT. It specifies CASSLITDTNQPQHF.

The chain is built from TRBV9 and TRBJ2-1, with 13 bases fitting TRBD2. CDR1 and CDR2 from the germline V gene are SGDLS and YYNGEE. J gave up 0 bases and V 4 bases, and 7 bases lay outside the gene matches. The CDR3 covers 18 residues. The CDR3 coding sequence is TGTGCCAGCAGCATAGGGACTAGCGGGACCTCCTCCTACAATGAGCAGTTCTTC. It encodes CASSIGTSGTSSYNEQFF.